This is a list of T cell receptor beta chains from one sample in a study of blood T cell repertoires in COVID-19. Generated by immunoSEQ multiplex PCR, the TCRdb table keeps only in-frame clones and is missing some. The repertoire holds roughly 240,000 clones, about 83% seen once, with over 2% in the top ten. Sequenced: PBMCs or T cells enriched from blood (not recorded which). The source of these receptors is a woman aged 50 to 60 who had recovered from COVID-19. Each CDR3 is given with its conserved first and last residue. Fields, in order: D gene, clone size, V gene, J gene, CDR3 protein, CDR3 DNA. The D gene is left open where the match is weak. Clone size is not always given. Where it is, it says once, few, many or a class for expanded clones.

NA	NA	TRBV5-1	TRBJ1-2	CASSLNRAVHGYTF	TGCGCCAGCAGCTTGAACAGAGCAGTCCATGGCTACACCTTC
TRBD2	NA	TRBV19	TRBJ2-3	CASSTSRTSGGFTDTQYF	TGTGCCAGTAGTACCTCCCGGACTAGCGGGGGATTCACAGATACGCAGTATTTT
NA	NA	TRBV5-4	TRBJ2-3	CASSLGSPRETDTQYF	TGTGCCAGCAGCTTGGGATCCCCCAGGGAAACAGATACGCAGTATTTT
TRBD2	NA	TRBV2	TRBJ2-1	CARGGKRALNRDEQFF	TGTGCCAGGGGAGGGAAAAGGGCCCTAAACCGCGATGAGCAGTTCTTC
NA	NA	TRBV2	TRBJ2-2	CASSGSAGARTGELFF	TGTGCCAGCAGCGGAAGTGCGGGGGCGAGAACCGGGGAGCTGTTTTTT
NA	NA	TRBV6-5	TRBJ1-3	CAASFQNTIYF	TGTGCCGCCAGTTTCCAGAACACCATATATTTT
NA	once	TRBV7-2	TRBJ1-2	CASSLVRAGGSYGYTF	TGTGCCAGCAGCTTAGTTAGGGCAGGAGGTAGCTATGGCTACACCTTC
TRBD1	NA	TRBV3-1/TRBV3-2	TRBJ1-4	CASSQVDRGKKKLFF	TGTGCCAGCAGCCAAGTGGACAGGGGGAAAAAAAAACTGTTTTTT
NA	NA	TRBV24-1	TRBJ2-1	CATSDSGEQFF	TGTGCCACCAGTGATTCGGGTGAGCAGTTCTTC
NA	NA	TRBV20-1	TRBJ2-5	CSASPGSLVQETQYF	TGCAGTGCTAGTCCGGGAAGTTTGGTTCAAGAGACCCAGTACTTC
NA	few	TRBV6-5	TRBJ1-1	CASSYSVSRGTEAFF	TGTGCCAGCAGTTACTCCGTTTCCAGAGGGACTGAAGCTTTCTTT
TRBD1	NA	TRBV28	TRBJ1-5	CASRKGADSQPQHF	TGTGCCAGCAGGAAGGGGGCCGATAGTCAGCCCCAGCATTTT
NA	NA	TRBV7-9	TRBJ1-1	CASAAGNTEAFF	TGTGCCAGCGCCGCCGGGAACACTGAAGCTTTCTTT
TRBD2	NA	TRBV6-5	TRBJ2-1	CASSYWLAGNNEQFF	TGTGCCAGCAGTTACTGGCTAGCGGGAAACAATGAGCAGTTCTTC
TRBD1	NA	TRBV6-5	TRBJ1-2	CASKRTGGNYGYTF	TGTGCCAGCAAGAGGACAGGGGGGAACTATGGCTACACCTTC
NA	NA	TRBV20-1	TRBJ1-1	CSATRDISAFF	TGCAGTGCTACCAGGGATATTTCAGCTTTCTTT
TRBD1	NA	TRBV29-1	TRBJ1-1	CSVRQGGNTEAFF	TGCAGCGTTCGACAGGGAGGGAACACTGAAGCTTTCTTT
TRBD2	NA	TRBV6-2/TRBV6-3	TRBJ2-1	CASSYQTSGPWDEQFF	TGTGCCAGCAGTTACCAAACTAGCGGTCCCTGGGATGAGCAGTTCTTC
NA	once	TRBV6-2/TRBV6-3	TRBJ2-7	CASSYAGATYEQYF	TGTGCCAGCAGTTACGCTGGGGCCACCTACGAGCAGTACTTC
NA	NA	TRBV12-3/TRBV12-4	TRBJ1-5	CASSYENQPQHF	TGTGCCAGCAGTTACGAGAATCAGCCCCAGCATTTT
NA	NA	TRBV4-2	TRBJ2-3	CASSQGAGVGVTDTQYF	TGTGCCAGCAGCCAAGGGGCCGGGGTCGGGGTCACAGATACGCAGTATTTT
TRBD2	NA	TRBV4-2	TRBJ2-3	CASSQVRLADTDTQYF	TGTGCCAGCAGCCAAGTTAGACTAGCGGACACAGATACGCAGTATTTT
TRBD1	NA	TRBV19	TRBJ2-1	CASSIDLDRVSYNEQFF	TGTGCCAGTAGTATAGACCTTGACAGGGTCTCCTACAATGAGCAGTTCTTC
TRBD2	NA	TRBV15	TRBJ2-5	CATSAGLADQETQYF	TGTGCCACCTCAGCGGGACTAGCGGATCAAGAGACCCAGTACTTC
TRBD2	NA	TRBV30	TRBJ2-7	CALRSGRAPGEQYF	TGTGCCTTACGAAGCGGGAGGGCCCCGGGGGAGCAGTACTTC
NA	NA	TRBV28	TRBJ1-1	CASSLLGENTEAFF	TGTGCCAGCAGTTTATTAGGAGAAAACACTGAAGCTTTCTTT
TRBD1	few	TRBV29-1	TRBJ1-1	CSGFTGGGTEAFF	TGCAGCGGATTCACAGGGGGCGGCACTGAAGCTTTCTTT
NA	NA	TRBV7-9	TRBJ1-6	CATVQSSYNSPLHF	TGTGCCACGGTACAGAGCTCCTATAATTCACCCCTCCACTTT
TRBD1	once	TRBV4-3	TRBJ1-4	CASSQDRGTGKFGKLFF	TGCGCCAGCAGCCAAGATAGGGGGACAGGGAAGTTTGGAAAACTGTTTTTT
TRBD2	NA	TRBV6-6	TRBJ2-7	CASSPGTSGRDEQYF	TGTGCCAGCAGCCCCGGGACTAGCGGGAGAGACGAGCAGTACTTC
TRBD1	NA	TRBV28	TRBJ1-1	CASSRQGAFFLNTEAFF	TGTGCCAGCAGTAGACAGGGGGCCTTCTTTTTGAACACTGAAGCTTTCTTT
TRBD1	NA	TRBV18	TRBJ2-7	CASSQTTGGNEQYF	TGTGCCAGCTCACAAACGACAGGGGGCAACGAGCAGTACTTC
NA	NA	TRBV6-2/TRBV6-3	TRBJ1-5	CASSSTTQPQHF	TGTGCCAGCAGTAGTACTACTCAGCCCCAGCATTTT
TRBD1	NA	TRBV7-9	TRBJ1-6	CASSPGQGLGSPLHF	TGTGCCAGCAGCCCTGGACAGGGGCTTGGTTCACCCCTCCACTTT
NA	NA	TRBV4-2	TRBJ1-4	CASSQVPGGEGEKLFF	TGTGCCAGCAGCCAAGTTCCCGGGGGGGAGGGAGAAAAACTGTTTTTT
NA	NA	TRBV5-1	TRBJ2-2	CASSLTDGELFF	TGCGCCAGCAGCCTAACCGACGGGGAGCTGTTTTTT
TRBD2	NA	TRBV10-2	TRBJ2-7	CASRDSNSGVTSYEQYF	TGCGCCAGCAGAGATTCGAATAGCGGGGTTACCTCCTACGAGCAGTACTTC
TRBD2	once	TRBV9	TRBJ2-7	CASSVSSGTSYEQYF	TGTGCCAGCAGCGTATCTAGCGGGACCTCCTACGAGCAGTACTTC